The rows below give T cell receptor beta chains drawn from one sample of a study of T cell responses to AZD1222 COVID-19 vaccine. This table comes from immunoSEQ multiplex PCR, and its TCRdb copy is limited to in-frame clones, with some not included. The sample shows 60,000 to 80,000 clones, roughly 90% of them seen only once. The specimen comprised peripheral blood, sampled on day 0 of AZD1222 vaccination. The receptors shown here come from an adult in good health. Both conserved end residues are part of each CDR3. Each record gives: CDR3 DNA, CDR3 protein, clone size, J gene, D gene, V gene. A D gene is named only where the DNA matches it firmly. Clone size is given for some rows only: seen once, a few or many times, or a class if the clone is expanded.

DNA: TGTGCCACCAGCAGAGATTGGTTTGAGCAGTTCTTC
CDR3: CATSRDWFEQFF
size: .
J: TRBJ2-1
D: .
V: TRBV15

DNA: TGTGCCAGCAGCCAAGAGGGACTAGCGGGGAGTGAGCAGTTCTTC
CDR3: CASSQEGLAGSEQFF
size: once
J: TRBJ2-1
D: TRBD2
V: TRBV3-1/TRBV3-2

DNA: TGCGCCAGCAGCTTGGTCGGGCAGAACACTGAAGCTTTCTTT
CDR3: CASSLVGQNTEAFF
size: .
J: TRBJ1-1
D: .
V: TRBV5-1

DNA: TGTGCCAGCAGTGAGGACAGAACCTATGGCTACACCTTC
CDR3: CASSEDRTYGYTF
size: .
J: TRBJ1-2
D: .
V: TRBV25-1

DNA: TGCGCCAGCAGCTTGGTCGGACTAGCGGGGTCGGGGACCGGGGAGCTGTTTTTT
CDR3: CASSLVGLAGSGTGELFF
size: few
J: TRBJ2-2
D: TRBD2
V: TRBV5-1

DNA: TGTGCCAGCAGAAACCCCGGGGGTAGCAATCAGCCCCAGCATTTT
CDR3: CASRNPGGSNQPQHF
size: once
J: TRBJ1-5
D: .
V: TRBV6-5

DNA: TGTGCCAGCTCTACCCGGGAACGCGGCCAGCCCCAGCATTTT
CDR3: CASSTRERGQPQHF
size: .
J: TRBJ1-5
D: .
V: TRBV6-5

DNA: TGTGCCAGCAGCCAAGGGGACACCTATTTGAACACTGAAGCTTTCTTT
CDR3: CASSQGDTYLNTEAFF
size: .
J: TRBJ1-1
D: .
V: TRBV3-1/TRBV3-2

DNA: TGTGCCAGCAGTGAATTACTAGCGGGTGAGACCCAGTACTTC
CDR3: CASSELLAGETQYF
size: .
J: TRBJ2-5
D: TRBD2
V: TRBV6-1

DNA: TGCAGTGCTACGGACAGGGTCGGCTACACCTTC
CDR3: CSATDRVGYTF
size: .
J: TRBJ1-2
D: TRBD1
V: TRBV20-1

DNA: TGTGCCAGCAGACCCCAGGGGGCTGGAAACACCATATATTTT
CDR3: CASRPQGAGNTIYF
size: .
J: TRBJ1-3
D: TRBD1
V: TRBV5-4

DNA: TGTGCCAGCAGCCCAGCAGGGGATGGCGGCTACACCTTC
CDR3: CASSPAGDGGYTF
size: .
J: TRBJ1-2
D: .
V: TRBV5-4

DNA: TGTGCCAGCAATAAACTACTGGGACTAGCTATCGGGGAGACCCAGTACTTC
CDR3: CASNKLLGLAIGETQYF
size: .
J: TRBJ2-5
D: TRBD2
V: TRBV2

DNA: TGTGCCCTCCGGGACAATGGAAACACCATATATTTT
CDR3: CALRDNGNTIYF
size: .
J: TRBJ1-3
D: .
V: TRBV10-3

DNA: TGTGCCAGCTCACCAGTGGGCCTAAGTCCCGGGGAGCTGTTTTTT
CDR3: CASSPVGLSPGELFF
size: .
J: TRBJ2-2
D: .
V: TRBV18

DNA: TGTGCCAGCAGTCGCGCAGGGGAGGCCACTGAAGCTTTCTTT
CDR3: CASSRAGEATEAFF
size: .
J: TRBJ1-1
D: .
V: TRBV6-5

DNA: TGTGCCAGCTCACCACTGCCAGCTCAGGCCCCTGGAAACACCATATATTTT
CDR3: CASSPLPAQAPGNTIYF
size: few
J: TRBJ1-3
D: .
V: TRBV18

DNA: TGTGCTAGTGCCCCCCCAGGGATCACCAAAAACATTCAGTACTTC
CDR3: CASAPPGITKNIQYF
size: .
J: TRBJ2-4
D: .
V: TRBV12-5

DNA: TGTGCCAGCAGCTTGGACAGTACGAACACTGAAGCTTTCTTT
CDR3: CASSLDSTNTEAFF
size: .
J: TRBJ1-1
D: .
V: TRBV11-3

DNA: TGTGCCAGCAGCTTCAGGCCTGCTAATGAAAAACTGTTTTTT
CDR3: CASSFRPANEKLFF
size: .
J: TRBJ1-4
D: .
V: TRBV5-4

DNA: TGTGCCAGCAGCTTGAAGGACAGGGGGCATGAAAAACTGTTTTTT
CDR3: CASSLKDRGHEKLFF
size: .
J: TRBJ1-4
D: TRBD1
V: TRBV5-4

DNA: TGTGCCAGCAGTAAGTCACTAGCGGACATATCCTACGAGCAGTACTTC
CDR3: CASSKSLADISYEQYF
size: .
J: TRBJ2-7
D: TRBD2
V: TRBV27

DNA: TGCGCCAGCAGTGAACGGGTTGGAGATACGCAGTATTTT
CDR3: CASSERVGDTQYF
size: .
J: TRBJ2-3
D: .
V: TRBV10-1

DNA: TGTGCCAGCAGCCAAGGAAGGAGCGGGGGCTACGAGCAGTACTTC
CDR3: CASSQGRSGGYEQYF
size: .
J: TRBJ2-7
D: TRBD2
V: TRBV3-1/TRBV3-2

DNA: TGCGCCAGCAGCCTGGGACAAGTCACAGATACGCAGTATTTT
CDR3: CASSLGQVTDTQYF
size: .
J: TRBJ2-3
D: .
V: TRBV4-1

DNA: TGCGCCAGCAGCACCGGGACACCGCCCTTCACCTTC
CDR3: CASSTGTPPFTF
size: .
J: TRBJ1-2
D: .
V: TRBV5-1

DNA: TGTGCCAGCAGCTTAAACTTATTACCCATATATTTT
CDR3: CASSLNLLPIYF
size: .
J: TRBJ1-3
D: .
V: TRBV11-2

DNA: TGTGCCAGCAGCTTAGCGGGAGCTCCGGGTGAAGCTTTCTTT
CDR3: CASSLAGAPGEAFF
size: .
J: TRBJ1-1
D: .
V: TRBV7-2

DNA: TGTGCCAGCAGACGACAGGACAACACAGATACGCAGTATTTT
CDR3: CASRRQDNTDTQYF
size: .
J: TRBJ2-3
D: .
V: TRBV27

DNA: TGTGCCATCAGTTTAACAGGAACCTACGAGCAGTACTTC
CDR3: CAISLTGTYEQYF
size: .
J: TRBJ2-7
D: .
V: TRBV10-3